One and the same sample provided the 8 T cell receptor beta chains below, sequenced in a study of T-cell reconstitution after alpha-beta-depleted transplantation in children. Researchers prepared the TCRbeta library using unique molecular identifiers, the study reports. TCRdb used MiXCR to reprocess the PCR reads, holding one entry per CDR3 protein. The data show fewer than 550,000 distinct CDR3 sequences, around 15% seen once. The input for sequencing was PBMCs, mostly from graft donor cells, taken 360 days after TCRalphabeta/CD19-depleted stem cell transplant. All receptors derive from a boy younger than two who had a stem cell transplant for Wiskott-Aldrich syndrome, so the T cells may come from the graft donor.

This clonotype appeared a few times. The rearrangement uses TRBV7-2 and TRBJ2-7; D unclear. This CDR3 has 15 residues. Trimming took 2 bases from V and 1 from J, leaving 12 bases between them. Germline values: CDR1 SGHTA, CDR2 FQGNSA. DNA of the CDR3: TGTGCCAGCAGCTTAATTGGTCGAGTTTCCTACGAGCAGTACTTC. This codes for CASSLIGRVSYEQYF.

The V and J genes are TRBV24-1 and TRBJ2-3, with 10 bases fitting TRBD1. CDR3 length: 17 amino acids. The junction had 5 bases not matched to a gene; V was cut back by 0 bases and J by 3 bases. From germline, CDR1 is KGHDR and CDR2 SFDVKD. The CDR3 region has the DNA TGTGCCACCAGTGATTTGGACGGGACAGGGGAGACAGATACGCAGTATTTT. This translates into CATSDLDGTGETDTQYF.

Written as DNA, the CDR3 is TGTGCCAGCAGTTTAGCGCTATTGGGATCCGTCGCCTACGAGCAGTACTTC. This translates into CASSLALLGSVAYEQYF. V gene TRBV12-3 or TRBV12-4 combines with J gene TRBJ2-7; D not certain. CDR3 length: 17 residues. V dropped 0 bases and J dropped 2 bases, with 17 bases sitting between them.

This clonotype has only a few counts. The rearrangement links TRBV4-1 to TRBJ1-5; no definite D call. Germline-derived CDR1 and CDR2 are MGHRA and YSYEKL. Trimming took off 5 bases at V and 6 bases at J, with 14 bases between the two ends. CDR3 length: 14 amino acids. In DNA form, the CDR3 reads TGCGCCAGCAGCGCCAGAGGATGGGGTCAGCCCCAGCATTTT. Its protein product is CASSARGWGQPQHF.

This clonotype occurred many times. V usage is TRBV7-2 and J usage is TRBJ2-1; D remains unclear. Trimming took 1 base from V and 10 from J, leaving 8 bases between them. Germline CDR1 is SGHTA and CDR2 is FQGNSA. CDR3 length equals 12 residues. CDR3 nucleotide sequence: TGTGCCAGCAGCTTAGGGTTTCGGGAGCAGTTCTTC. Translating gives CASSLGFREQFF.

In this sample, this clonotype turned up many times. V and J are TRBV7-9 and TRBJ2-1; 9 nucleotides line up with TRBD2. The germline V gene encodes CDR1 SEHNR and CDR2 FQNEAQ (reference sequence). V lost 2 bases, J lost 2 bases, and 7 bases stayed unmatched. This CDR3 spans 17 amino acids. The CDR3 is CASSLLAGAPPYNEQFF. For the CDR3, the DNA is TGTGCCAGCAGCTTATTAGCGGGAGCTCCACCCTACAATGAGCAGTTCTTC.

J is TRBJ2-2 and V is TRBV5-1, with a possible D match to TRBD1 (5 bases). This CDR3 is built from 15 residues. Deletions cut 4 bases from V and 1 base from J, with 11 bases between. Per germline, CDR1 SGHRS and CDR2 YFSETQ. The CDR3 region has the DNA TGCGCCAGCAGCCGAGGTCAGGGGAACACCGGGGAGCTGTTTTTT. This encodes CASSRGQGNTGELFF.

This chain joins TRBV7-7 and TRBJ2-2, with D perhaps matching TRBD2 (7 bases). CDR3 length equals 18 residues. V gave up 6 bases and J gave up 3 bases, with 23 bases separating them. Germline V gene data show CDR1 as SSHAT and CDR2 as FNYEAQ (reference sequence). CDR3 nucleotides: TGTGCCAGCAGGCTAGAGGCGGCGGGGGCTCTTTACACCGGGGAGCTGTTTTTT. It encodes CASRLEAAGALYTGELFF.